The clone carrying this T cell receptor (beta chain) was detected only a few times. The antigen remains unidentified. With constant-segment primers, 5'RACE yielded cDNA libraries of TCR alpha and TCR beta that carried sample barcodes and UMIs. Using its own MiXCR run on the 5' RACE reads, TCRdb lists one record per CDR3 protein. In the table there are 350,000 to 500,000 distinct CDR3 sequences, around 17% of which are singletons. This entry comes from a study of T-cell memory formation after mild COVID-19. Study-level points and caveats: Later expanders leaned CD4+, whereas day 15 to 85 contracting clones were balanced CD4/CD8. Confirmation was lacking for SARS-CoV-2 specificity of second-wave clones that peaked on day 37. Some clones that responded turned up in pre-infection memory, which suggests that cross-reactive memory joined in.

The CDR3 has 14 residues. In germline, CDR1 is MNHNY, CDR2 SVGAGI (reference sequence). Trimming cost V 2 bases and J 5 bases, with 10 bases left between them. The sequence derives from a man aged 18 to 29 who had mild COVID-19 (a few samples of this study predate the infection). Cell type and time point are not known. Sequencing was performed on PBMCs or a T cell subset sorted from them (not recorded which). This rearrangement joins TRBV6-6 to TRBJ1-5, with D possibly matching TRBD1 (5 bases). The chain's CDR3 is CASSYPMGHQPQHF. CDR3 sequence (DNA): TGTGCCAGCAGTTACCCGATGGGGCATCAGCCCCAGCATTTT.